Given below is one T cell receptor (beta chain) in context. Its antigen is currently unknown. The sample belongs to a study of T cell clones after liver transplantation. Study context: Third-party-reactive TCRbeta sequences from pre-transplant mixed lymphocyte reactions served as antigen-independent comparators. General observations from the study: Rather than being deleted, graft donor-reactive T cells may have moved into the graft.

Some clones are missing from TCRdb's copy, which holds only in-frame ones; the method was immunoSEQ multiplex PCR. The table has about 80,000 clones, nearly 85% seen once. CD3+CD4+ and CD3+CD8+ cells were FACS-sorted from thawed unstimulated PBMCs. V was cut by 6 bases and J by 1 base, with 12 bases left in between. CDR1 MNHNY and CDR2 SVGAGI come from the germline V gene (reference sequence). The CDR3 extends over 15 amino acids. The TCR was taken from a human patient who received a liver transplant. Some T cells may originate from the graft donor. V is TRBV6-6 and J is TRBJ1-4; D is ambiguous. The sequenced sample was CD4+ T cells from blood, obtained 46 months after liver transplant. The CDR3 reads CASRDGRETNEKLFF. Written as DNA, the CDR3 is TGTGCCAGCAGGGACGGAAGGGAAACTAATGAAAAACTGTTTTTT.